What follows are 18 T cell receptor beta chains derived from one specimen sequenced in a study of blood T cell repertoires in COVID-19. Assay: immunoSEQ multiplex PCR; the TCRdb copy retains only in-frame clones and omits some. The sample lists tens of thousands of clones; about 80% were seen once. Sample: peripheral blood. The receptors come from a human donor in a cohort sampled during active COVID-19.

The rearrangement uses TRBV11-2 and TRBJ2-5; the match to TRBD1 covers 8 bases. This CDR3 is 16 amino acids long. V lost 5 bases to trimming and J lost 5 bases; unmatched junction nucleotides: 13. Germline-derived CDR1 and CDR2 are SGHAT and FQNNGV. In DNA form, the CDR3 reads TGTGCCAGCAGCAGAGCCCGACAGGGGTCGAGGGAGACCCAGTACTTC. Its protein product is CASSRARQGSRETQYF.

The V and J genes are TRBV7-3 and TRBJ1-3; no clear D gene. V lost 1 base and J 4 bases, leaving 11 bases between the germline ends. This CDR3 region has 15 residues. The germline V gene has CDR1 SGHTA and CDR2 FQGTGA. The CDR3 region is CASSLSGGAGNTIYF. CDR3 sequence (DNA): TGTGCCAGCAGCTTAAGCGGAGGAGCCGGAAACACCATATATTTT.

The chain carries TRBV29-1 and TRBJ2-1, with 7 bases identical to TRBD2. The CDR3 totals 12 residues. Germline V lookup: CDR1 SQVTM, CDR2 ANQGSEA. DNA for the CDR3: TGCAGTTCCTGGGGAGGGTTAGGTGAGCAGTTCTTC. Residues: CSSWGGLGEQFF.

J is TRBJ2-1 and V is TRBV6-5; tentative D call: TRBD2 (5 bases). Germline V lookup: CDR1 MNHEY, CDR2 SVGAGI. The ends were cut back, 6 bases at V and 8 bases at J, with 8 bases in the middle. CDR3 length: 11 residues. The CDR3 protein is CASRKRYEQFF. The CDR3 DNA is TGTGCCAGCAGGAAGCGGTATGAGCAGTTCTTC.

The chain recombines TRBV7-6 with TRBJ2-1, with no clear D. Germline V lookup: CDR1 SGHVS, CDR2 FNYEAQ. The CDR3 is 12 amino acids. With 2 bases removed from V and 5 bases from J, the gap between germline ends came to 4 bases. CDR3 bases: TGTGCCAGCAGCTTACGGGACAATGAGCAGTTCTTC. This sequence encodes CASSLRDNEQFF. The full variable domain, with the rest looked up from reference TRBV7-6 and TRBJ2-1, is GAGVSQSPRYKVTKRGQDVALRCDPISGHVSLYWYRQALGQGPEFLTYFNYEAQQDKSGLPNDRFSAERPEGSISTLTIQRTEQRDSAMYRCASSLRDNEQFFGPGTRLTVL.

The chain employs TRBV19 and TRBJ2-1; TRBD2 might be the D (6 bases). Germline V CDR1 and CDR2: LNHDA, SQIVND (reference sequence). Trimming pared 7 bases from V and 9 bases from J, leaving 16 bases between. There are 13 residues in the CDR3. CDR3 residues: CASTPLGRGEQFF. The CDR3 DNA follows: TGTGCCAGTACCCCACTCGGGAGAGGTGAGCAGTTCTTC.

About this clone: One end of the junction is discordant with germline, which a read error may explain. The CDR3 nucleotides read TGTGCTAGCAGCTTTCGCGCGGATGGGTCCTACGAGCAGTACTTC. Protein: CASSFRADGSYEQYF. V usage is TRBV7-7 and J usage is TRBJ2-7; no clear D gene. This CDR3 spans 15 amino acids. The germline gives CDR1 SSHAT, CDR2 FNYEAQ (reference sequence).

The sample holds a few counts of this clone. The V call is TRBV2, the J call TRBJ1-1; 7 bases map to TRBD1. Germline trimming cut 6 bases from V and 7 bases from J; bases unmatched to any gene: 14. Germline lookup yields CDR1 SNHLY and CDR2 FYNNEI. This CDR3 has 15 amino acids. The CDR3 here is CASRPPTGPSIEAFF. The CDR3 nucleotides are TGTGCCAGCAGGCCCCCGACAGGGCCCTCGATTGAAGCTTTCTTT.

The chain couples TRBV6-5 to TRBJ2-7; D ambiguous. Trimming took 6 bases from V and 4 from J, leaving 13 bases between them. Germline V lookup: CDR1 MNHEY, CDR2 SVGAGI. The CDR3 runs to 13 residues. The CDR3: CASRLTAGYEQYF. The CDR3 DNA reads as TGTGCCAGCAGACTTACTGCCGGGTACGAGCAGTACTTC.

The chain has TRBV4-3 and TRBJ2-2; D is possibly TRBD2 (7 bases). CDR1 is LGHNA and CDR2 is YSLEER in the germline V gene. The CDR3 loop spans 17 amino acids. V was cut by 0 bases and J by 3 bases, with 14 bases left in between. CDR3 DNA: TGCGCCAGCAGCCAAGATCTTGGGGGGGCGGACACCGGGGAGCTGTTTTTT. Protein: CASSQDLGGADTGELFF.

A few counts support this clone. V usage is TRBV18 and J usage is TRBJ2-1; the D is unclear. The V end was cut by 2 bases, the J end by 8 bases, with 10 bases between. This CDR3 is built from 13 residues. Per the germline V gene, CDR1 is KGHSH and CDR2 is LQKENI. The CDR3 here is CASSPAGLYEQFF. CDR3 bases: TGTGCCAGCTCACCAGCCGGGTTGTATGAGCAGTTCTTC.

This chain connects TRBV7-2 to TRBJ2-2; D is undetermined. V lost 6 bases and J lost 4, with 15 bases in between. From germline, CDR1 is SGHTA and CDR2 FQGNSA. CDR3 length: 15 residues. DNA for the CDR3: TGTGCCAGCAGACCGACCCGGGTAGGCACCGGGGAGCTGTTTTTT. As protein: CASRPTRVGTGELFF.

This CDR3 reads CASSQALGIGYNEQFF. Written as DNA, the CDR3 is TGTGCCAGCAGCCAAGCCCTCGGGATAGGATACAATGAGCAGTTCTTC. The J gene is TRBJ2-1, the V gene TRBV14; tentative D call: TRBD2 (5 bases). Germline V gene lookup returns CDR1 SGHDN and CDR2 FVKESK. The CDR3 has 16 amino acids. V was shortened by 1 base and J by 4 bases, with 14 bases between the two germline ends.

This clone was counted a few times. The chain uses TRBV7-6 and TRBJ1-1, with 9 positions matching TRBD1. V lost 5 bases to trimming and J lost 0 bases; unmatched junction nucleotides: 4. Germline lookup yields CDR1 SGHVS and CDR2 FNYEAQ. The CDR3 is 15 residues long. The CDR3 protein is CASSRGQGMNTEAFF. CDR3 DNA: TGTGCCAGCAGCAGGGGACAGGGTATGAACACTGAAGCTTTCTTT.

V usage is TRBV20-1 and J usage is TRBJ2-1, with 9 positions matching TRBD2. Germline V gene lookup returns CDR1 DFQATT and CDR2 SNEGSKA (reference sequence). The CDR3 loop spans 15 amino acids. V shed 3 bases and J 4 bases; nucleotides not matched to a gene: 7. DNA of the CDR3: TGCAGTGCTAGTACCAGGACTAGCGCATACAATGAGCAGTTCTTC. It translates to CSASTRTSAYNEQFF.

This clone was seen a handful of times. V usage is TRBV7-2 and J usage is TRBJ1-5, with a possible D match to TRBD1 (6 bases). Germline V gives CDR1 SGHTA, CDR2 FQGNSA. The CDR3 consists of 14 residues. Deletions cut 5 bases from V and 4 bases from J, with 12 bases between. CDR3 loop: CASSVRDKNQPQHF. The CDR3 DNA is TGTGCCAGCAGCGTCCGGGACAAAAATCAGCCCCAGCATTTT.

V is TRBV5-5 and J is TRBJ2-2, with 11 bases fitting TRBD1. CDR1 is SGHKS and CDR2 is YYEKEE in the germline V gene (reference sequence). V shed 3 bases, J shed 3 bases, and the junction held 10 bases outside the gene matches. The CDR3 is 18 residues long. The chain's CDR3 is CASSYLLRTGGYTGELFF. The CDR3 DNA reads as TGTGCCAGCAGCTATCTATTGCGGACAGGGGGCTACACCGGGGAGCTGTTTTTT.

The chain has TRBV30 and TRBJ1-1, with 7 nucleotides matching TRBD1. J lost 0 bases, V lost 4 bases, and 8 bases had no gene match. There are 15 residues in the CDR3. From germline, CDR1 is GTSNPN and CDR2 SVGIG (reference sequence). The CDR3, as DNA: TGTGCCTGGACCGTGAGGGGGCCCGTGAACACTGAAGCTTTCTTT. It yields the protein CAWTVRGPVNTEAFF.